The 19 T cell receptor beta chains presented below share a single source sample, sequenced in a study of shared clonotypes between healthy human individuals. The protocol was immunoSEQ multiplex PCR, while the TCRdb copy is restricted to in-frame clones and leaves out a portion. The table shows roughly 2,000,000 clones, with 80% to 95% occurring only once. Naive CD8 cells, CD45RO-negative and positively selected for CCR7, excluded terminally differentiated effector memory CD45RA+ cells. Sequencing input: naive CD8+ T cells from PBMCs. These receptors all stem from a man between 18 and 35 years old in good health. Some clones in this sample may be carry-over from other donors' samples.

V and J are TRBV18 and TRBJ1-1; D call uncertain. The length of the CDR3 is 12 residues. Trimming took 6 bases from V and 0 from J, leaving 5 bases between them. Germline loops: CDR1 KGHSH, CDR2 LQKENI. CDR3 loop: CASSAVNTEAFF. DNA for the CDR3: TGTGCCAGCTCCGCGGTGAACACTGAAGCTTTCTTT.

This chain connects TRBV4-3 to TRBJ2-2; 9 positions agree with TRBD2. Germline V gene lookup returns CDR1 LGHNA and CDR2 YSLEER. There are 16 residues in the CDR3. The J segment lost 0 bases and the V segment lost 3 bases, leaving 2 bases of the junction unmatched. The CDR3 protein is CASSHRLAANTGELFF. The CDR3 DNA reads TGCGCCAGCAGCCATCGACTAGCGGCGAACACCGGGGAGCTGTTTTTT.

The chain has TRBV28 and TRBJ2-3; 9 positions agree with TRBD1. The junction had 8 bases not matched to a gene; V was cut back by 6 bases and J by 1 base. This CDR3 contains 16 residues. CDR1 is MDHEN, CDR2 SYDVKM, per germline. CDR3 DNA: TGTGCCAGCAGCCTTACAGGGGGCAGTGGCACAGATACGCAGTATTTT. Translated: CASSLTGGSGTDTQYF.

The chain combines TRBV15 with TRBJ1-1; tentative D call: TRBD1 (5 bases). Trimming stripped 2 bases from V and 1 base from J, with 11 bases between. CDR3 length: 15 residues. CDR1 LNHNV and CDR2 YYDKDF come from the germline V gene (reference sequence). CDR3 sequence: CATSRTGLENTEAFF. In DNA form, the CDR3 reads TGTGCCACCAGCAGAACAGGACTCGAGAACACTGAAGCTTTCTTT. Supplemented by reference TRBV15 and TRBJ1-1, the full variable domain reads DAMVIQNPRYQVTQFGKPVTLSCSQTLNHNVMYWYQQKSSQAPKLLFHYYDKDFNNEADTPDNFQSRRPNTSFCFLDIRSPGLGDTAMYLCATSRTGLENTEAFFGQGTRLTVV.

The count of this clone is one. The chain recombines TRBV7-2 with TRBJ2-7; 7 nucleotides agree with TRBD2. CDR1 and CDR2 from the germline V gene are SGHTA and FQGNSA. The CDR3 has 14 amino acids. J lost 6 bases, V lost 5 bases, and 10 bases had no gene match. CDR3 DNA: TGTGCCAGCAGCCCCTGGCGGGAGTATGGCGAGCAGTACTTC. It is translated as CASSPWREYGEQYF. Full variable domain (rest looked up from reference TRBV7-2 and TRBJ2-7): GAGVSQSPSNKVTEKGKDVELRCDPISGHTALYWYRQSLGQGLEFLIYFQGNSAPDKSGLPSDRFSAERTGGSVSTLTIQRTQQEDSAVYLCASSPWREYGEQYFGPGTRLTVT.

The chain employs TRBV4-1 and TRBJ2-7; D is ambiguous. The CDR3 extends over 14 amino acids. V lost 2 bases and J 0 bases, leaving 8 bases between the germline ends. The V gene's germline CDR1 is MGHRA and CDR2 YSYEKL. CDR3 sequence: CASSQPGNSYEQYF. The CDR3 DNA reads as TGCGCCAGCAGCCAACCAGGAAACTCCTACGAGCAGTACTTC.

V usage is TRBV11-2 and J usage is TRBJ1-1; TRBD1 might be the D (6 bases). Between the trimmed V and J ends, which lost 5 bases and 4 bases, there was a span of 11 bases. The CDR3 contains 13 residues. Germline CDR1 is SGHAT and CDR2 is FQNNGV. DNA of the CDR3: TGTGCCAGCAGCCCAACAGGGACCACTGAAGCTTTCTTT. It encodes CASSPTGTTEAFF.

A note on this clone: This sample also contains other DNA sequences that code for the same CDR3. The chain combines TRBV19 with TRBJ2-2; D may be TRBD1 (5 bases). Germline-derived CDR1 and CDR2 are LNHDA and SQIVND (reference sequence). The CDR3 length is 12 residues. V lost 6 bases to trimming and J lost 5 bases, with 7 bases between them. The CDR3: CASSPGTGELFF. CDR3 DNA: TGTGCCAGTAGCCCAGGGACCGGGGAGCTGTTTTTT. The full variable domain, completed using reference TRBV19 and TRBJ2-2, is DGGITQSPKYLFRKEGQNVTLSCEQNLNHDAMYWYRQDPGQGLRLIYYSQIVNDFQKGDIAEGYSVSREKKESFPLTVTSAQKNPTAFYLCASSPGTGELFFGEGSRLTVL.

This CDR3 reads CASSLDNPNTIYF. As DNA, the CDR3 is TGTGCCAGCAGCTTGGACAATCCCAACACCATATATTTT. J is TRBJ1-3 and V is TRBV5-6; no firm D call. The V and J ends lost 0 bases and 7 bases respectively, with 8 bases between them. From germline, CDR1 is SGHDT and CDR2 YYEEEE. The CDR3 has 13 amino acids.

The chain has TRBV30 and TRBJ1-6, with D unresolved. The CDR3 totals 11 residues. Germline V gives CDR1 GTSNPN, CDR2 SVGIG (reference sequence). V lost 1 base to trimming and J lost 6 bases, with 1 base between them. CDR3 nucleotide sequence: TGTGCCTGGAGTGGTAATTCACCCCTCCACTTT. Translated, it gives CAWSGNSPLHF. Together with reference TRBV30 and TRBJ1-6, the CDR3 gives the full variable domain: SQTIHQWPATLVQPVGSPLSLECTVEGTSNPNLYWYRQAAGRGLQLLFYSVGIGQISSEVPQNLSASRPQDRQFILSSKKLLLSDSGFYLCAWSGNSPLHFGNGTRLTVT.

The chain couples TRBV11-2 to TRBJ1-2, with unresolved D. Trimming removed 2 bases at V and 2 bases at J, with 9 bases between. The V gene's germline CDR1 is SGHAT and CDR2 FQNNGV. CDR3 length: 14 residues. The chain's CDR3 is CASSLPQSNYGYTF. The DNA of the CDR3 is TGTGCCAGCAGCTTACCTCAGTCCAACTATGGCTACACCTTC. The whole variable domain, filled in from reference TRBV11-2 and TRBJ1-2, reads EAGVAQSPRYKIIEKRQSVAFWCNPISGHATLYWYQQILGQGPKLLIQFQNNGVVDDSQLPKDRFSAERLKGVDSTLKIQPAKLEDSAVYLCASSLPQSNYGYTFGSGTRLTVV.

This chain uses TRBV14 with TRBJ2-5, with a possible D match to TRBD1 (6 bases). Germline values: CDR1 SGHDN, CDR2 FVKESK. There are 15 residues in the CDR3. V was trimmed by 4 bases and J by 4 bases, leaving 16 bases between them. The CDR3 spells CASSPRGGPGETQYF. CDR3 coding DNA: TGTGCCAGCAGCCCTCGAGGGGGTCCGGGAGAGACCCAGTACTTC.

The chain employs TRBV4-3 and TRBJ1-2; no clear D. This CDR3 is built from 15 residues. The germline V gene encodes CDR1 LGHNA and CDR2 YSLEER. V lost 4 bases and J 2 bases, leaving 14 bases between the germline ends. The CDR3 region is CASSPNSANNYGYTF. The CDR3 nucleotides are TGCGCCAGCAGCCCTAACTCGGCAAACAACTATGGCTACACCTTC.

The rearrangement uses TRBV10-3 and TRBJ1-3; D is ambiguous. Germline values: CDR1 ENHRY, CDR2 SYGVKD. The CDR3 loop spans 16 amino acids. Deletions cut 3 bases from V and 0 bases from J, with 12 bases between. CDR3 nucleotide sequence: TGTGCCATCAGTGACCTGGCTCCGCACTCTGGAAACACCATATATTTT. Its protein is CAISDLAPHSGNTIYF.

The chain carries TRBV6-5 and TRBJ2-3, with 9 bases identical to TRBD1. V lost 2 bases to trimming and J lost 4 bases; unmatched junction nucleotides: 4. The CDR3 contains 15 residues. CDR1 and CDR2 from the germline V gene are MNHEY and SVGAGI. CDR3 sequence (DNA): TGTGCCAGCAGTTACGACAGGGGGAGCCCAGATACGCAGTATTTT. It translates to CASSYDRGSPDTQYF.

To note about this clone: Other DNA sequences in this specimen translate into the identical CDR3. The chain uses TRBV27 and TRBJ2-7; TRBD1 matches at 7 bases. The CDR3 is 14 amino acids. Germline values: CDR1 MNHEY, CDR2 SMNVEV (reference sequence). The V gene end was trimmed by 6 bases and the J gene end by 2 bases; junction bases not matched to a gene: 7. The DNA of the CDR3 is TGTGCCAGCAGCCCCCGACAGGGAACCTACGAGCAGTACTTC. As protein: CASSPRQGTYEQYF.

The rearrangement links TRBV7-8 to TRBJ2-3; tentative D call: TRBD1 (5 bases). This CDR3 is 14 amino acids long. Germline CDR1 reads SGHVS; CDR2 reads FQNEAQ. With 2 bases removed from V and 4 bases from J, the gap between germline ends came to 10 bases. CDR3 amino acids: CASSLQGRADTQYF. The DNA for the CDR3 is TGTGCCAGCAGCTTACAGGGTAGGGCAGATACGCAGTATTTT.

The CDR3 DNA is TGTGCCAGCAGTGACCCTTCGTCAAAATACACCTTC. This encodes CASSDPSSKYTF. The V and J genes are TRBV2 and TRBJ1-2, with D unclear. The CDR3 sequence is 12 residues long. Germline V gene lookup returns CDR1 SNHLY and CDR2 FYNNEI. V shed 3 bases and J shed 11 bases, with 13 bases lying between them.

The rearrangement uses TRBV7-2 and TRBJ1-5; a weak D match, TRBD1 (5 bases). The V and J ends lost 2 bases and 7 bases respectively, with 18 bases between them. Germline CDR1 reads SGHTA; CDR2 reads FQGNSA. This CDR3 is 16 amino acids long. The CDR3 nucleotides are TGTGCCAGCAGCTTATGGAAGCAGGCAGGGCTGCAGCCCCAGCATTTT. It yields the protein CASSLWKQAGLQPQHF.